What follows are 18 T cell receptor beta chains derived from one specimen sequenced in a study of blood T cell repertoires in COVID-19. Generated by immunoSEQ multiplex PCR, the TCRdb table keeps only in-frame clones and is missing some. The sample lists approximately 200,000 clones, about 88% occurring once. Sequencing was done on a sample of peripheral blood. All receptors come from a woman in her thirties with active or convalescent COVID-19.

This chain links TRBV15 with TRBJ1-5; D unclear. Germline V gene lookup returns CDR1 LNHNV and CDR2 YYDKDF (reference sequence). There are 15 residues in the CDR3. Trimming pared 0 bases from V and 8 bases from J, leaving 14 bases between. For the CDR3, the DNA is TGTGCCACCAGCAGAGACGGAAGGAGGGATGAGCCCCAGCATTTT. Translation gives CATSRDGRRDEPQHF. The variable domain in full, with the rest retrieved from reference TRBV15 and TRBJ1-5, is DAMVIQNPRYQVTQFGKPVTLSCSQTLNHNVMYWYQQKSSQAPKLLFHYYDKDFNNEADTPDNFQSRRPNTSFCFLDIRSPGLGDTAMYLCATSRDGRRDEPQHFGDGTRLSIL.

The chain recombines TRBV19 with TRBJ2-6; 7 nucleotides line up with TRBD2. The V gene's germline CDR1 is LNHDA and CDR2 SQIVND (reference sequence). There are 18 residues in the CDR3. The V and J ends lost 3 bases and 0 bases, in that order; junction bases with no gene match: 8. The CDR3 spells CASSMGGGSSSGANVLTF. The CDR3 DNA reads TGTGCCAGTAGTATGGGGGGAGGGAGTAGCTCTGGGGCCAACGTCCTGACTTTC.

The gene calls are TRBV28 and TRBJ1-2, with TRBD1 as a possible D gene (5 bases). Per germline, CDR1 MDHEN and CDR2 SYDVKM. Trimming took 3 bases from V and 8 from J, leaving 19 bases between them. The CDR3 has 15 amino acids. CDR3 bases: TGTGCCAGCAGTTTCGTCGACAACCCCGGACAAGGCTACACCTTC. It codes for CASSFVDNPGQGYTF.

The rearrangement joins TRBV5-1 to TRBJ2-1, with TRBD2 identical over 9 bases. CDR3 length: 12 amino acids. CDR1 SGHRS and CDR2 YFSETQ come from the germline V gene. The trim removed 4 bases at V and 10 bases at J, leaving 3 bases unmatched. CDR3 residues: CASSKAGGEQFF. In nucleotides, the CDR3 is TGCGCCAGCAGCAAAGCGGGGGGCGAGCAGTTCTTC.

V usage is TRBV6-5 and J usage is TRBJ1-1; TRBD1 is a possible D gene (6 bases). The germline V and J ends were trimmed by 11 bases and 2 bases, with 18 bases remaining between them. The V gene's germline CDR1 is MNHEY and CDR2 SVGAGI. CDR3 size: 14 residues. In DNA, the CDR3 is TGTGCCTCCGCTAAACTGGGGACAAACACTGAAGCTTTCTTT. Its translation: CASAKLGTNTEAFF.

V and J are TRBV15 and TRBJ2-1, with D possibly being TRBD2 (6 bases). Looked up from germline, CDR1 is LNHNV and CDR2 is YYDKDF (reference sequence). Trimming stripped 1 base from V and 4 bases from J, with 14 bases between. This CDR3 is 16 amino acids long. CDR3 residues: CATSRGGLTNYNEQFF. The DNA of the CDR3 is TGTGCCACCAGCAGAGGAGGACTAACTAATTACAATGAGCAGTTCTTC.

The rearrangement uses TRBV24-1 and TRBJ2-5, with 7 nucleotides matching TRBD2. V lost 2 bases, J lost 4 bases, and 6 bases stayed unmatched. The germline V gene has CDR1 KGHDR and CDR2 SFDVKD. This CDR3 is 15 amino acids long. CDR3 amino acids: CATSDSREGLETQYF. The CDR3 coding sequence is TGTGCCACCAGTGATTCGAGGGAGGGGTTAGAGACCCAGTACTTC.

The V gene is TRBV6-5, the J gene TRBJ1-5; 9 positions match TRBD1. Trimming took 10 bases from V and 1 from J; bases not matched to a gene: 8. The germline V gene encodes CDR1 MNHEY and CDR2 SVGAGI. The CDR3 runs to 15 residues. CDR3 sequence (DNA): TGTGCCACAGCGGGACAGGGAAGCAGCAATCAGCCCCAGCATTTT. This sequence encodes CATAGQGSSNQPQHF.

The chain employs TRBV18 and TRBJ2-5; TRBD2 matches 8 bases. Germline trimming cut 4 bases from V and 4 bases from J; bases unmatched to any gene: 5. CDR1 and CDR2 (germline): KGHSH, LQKENI. The CDR3 sequence is 14 residues long. This CDR3 reads CASSRRSGGETQYF. The CDR3 nucleotides read TGTGCCAGCTCACGGCGAAGCGGGGGAGAGACCCAGTACTTC.

The rearrangement joins TRBV12-3 or TRBV12-4 to TRBJ1-1, with D possibly TRBD1 on 6 matching bases. The CDR3 sequence is 11 residues long. V was pared by 3 bases and J by 8 bases, with 7 bases between. CDR3 loop: CASSFQGEAFF. The DNA of the CDR3 is TGTGCCAGCAGTTTTCAGGGGGAAGCTTTCTTT.

This chain uses TRBV6-5 with TRBJ1-5; unclear D gene. CDR3 length: 15 amino acids. Trimming left V 6 bases short and J 0 bases short, with 12 bases between. From germline, CDR1 is MNHEY and CDR2 SVGAGI. The DNA for the CDR3 is TGTGCCAGCAGCCGAGGGAGGGTTAGCAATCAGCCCCAGCATTTT. It specifies CASSRGRVSNQPQHF.

This sequence joins TRBV11-2 and TRBJ1-6, with D hard to call. The CDR3 length is 13 residues. Per the germline V gene, CDR1 is SGHAT and CDR2 is FQNNGV. V lost 2 bases and J 6 bases, leaving 5 bases between the germline ends. CDR3 nucleotides: TGTGCCAGCAGCTTACCCCTTAATTCACCCCTCCACTTT. Translating it yields CASSLPLNSPLHF.

This clone was counted ten times or more. The genes are TRBV27 and TRBJ2-7, with TRBD2 matching 10 bases. The CDR3 is 18 residues long. The germline V gene encodes CDR1 MNHEY and CDR2 SMNVEV (reference sequence). The V gene end was trimmed by 0 bases and the J gene end by 6 bases; junction bases not matched to a gene: 14. CDR3 sequence (DNA): TGTGCCAGCAGTTTATCAGGTGGGGCTAGCGGGAGTTTCGGCGAGCAGTACTTC. This sequence encodes CASSLSGGASGSFGEQYF.

This sequence joins TRBV27 and TRBJ2-1; TRBD2 matches 9 bases. The junction had 6 bases not matched to a gene; V was cut back by 5 bases and J by 1 base. The CDR3 is 16 residues long. CDR1 is MNHEY, CDR2 SMNVEV, per germline (reference sequence). CDR3 bases: TGTGCCAGCAGTGGGCCGACTAGCGGATCCTACAATGAGCAGTTCTTC. It translates to CASSGPTSGSYNEQFF.

The chain carries TRBV6-6 and TRBJ2-1, with TRBD1 matching over 7 bases. The germline gives CDR1 MNHNY, CDR2 SVGAGI (reference sequence). V shed 5 bases, J shed 7 bases, and the junction held 11 bases outside the gene matches. CDR3 size: 15 residues. The CDR3 loop is CASSKTGQFGNEQFF. The CDR3 nucleotides are TGTGCCAGCAGTAAGACAGGGCAATTTGGTAATGAGCAGTTCTTC.

V and J are TRBV13 and TRBJ2-7; no clear D. This CDR3 comprises 11 residues. The V gene's germline CDR1 is PRHDT and CDR2 FYEKMQ (reference sequence). Trimming left V 5 bases short and J 4 bases short, with 6 bases between. CDR3 coding DNA: TGTGCCAGCAGCCCCCAGTACGAGCAGTACTTC. It is translated as CASSPQYEQYF.

The CDR3 DNA sequence: TGTGCCAGCACGACGGGGCGGGGGATCTACGAGCAGTACTTC. Translation: CASTTGRGIYEQYF. V and J are TRBV2 and TRBJ2-7, with TRBD2 matching over 7 bases. Unmatched junction bases numbered 9, after V lost 7 bases and J lost 3 bases. The CDR3 sequence is 14 residues long. Germline V CDR1 and CDR2: SNHLY, FYNNEI.

This clone appeared a few times. V and J are TRBV27 and TRBJ1-1; D might be TRBD1 (6 bases). The germline V gene has CDR1 MNHEY and CDR2 SMNVEV (reference sequence). Trimming pared 2 bases from V and 5 bases from J, leaving 15 bases between. The CDR3 has 15 residues. DNA of the CDR3: TGTGCCAGCAGTTTAGGGCGGGGGGCGCAGACTGAAGCTTTCTTT. The encoded protein is CASSLGRGAQTEAFF.